Each of the 29 T cell receptor beta chains below was sequenced from the same sample in a study of T cells in Graves' hyperthyroidism and ophthalmopathy. What was amplified from RNA transcripts were TCR beta CDR3 regions. The HTBI primer set drove a first-round RT-PCR of the TCR CDR3. Via MiXCR, TCRdb re-called the multiplex PCR reads, giving one row per CDR3 protein. The top ten hold roughly 35% of the sample, which has under 350,000 distinct CDR3 sequences, roughly an eighth seen once. Sequenced material: blood. These receptors were taken from a woman between 40 and 55 years old with Graves' ophthalmopathy.

The chain is built from TRBV5-8 and TRBJ1-5, with D uncertain. Trimming left V 1 base short and J 4 bases short, with 12 bases between. The germline gives CDR1 SGHTS, CDR2 YDEGEE. This CDR3 has 15 amino acids. CDR3 bases: TGTGCCAGCAGCTTGAATCAAGACCGTAATCAGCCCCAGCATTTT. Protein: CASSLNQDRNQPQHF.

This clonotype was observed at least ten times. The CDR3 DNA follows: TGTGCCAGCAGTCCGAACACTGAAGCTTTCTTT. Its translation: CASSPNTEAFF. The chain uses TRBV12-3 or TRBV12-4 and TRBJ1-1; no clear D gene. The CDR3 is 11 residues long. Deletions cut 5 bases from V and 1 base from J, with 2 bases between.

This clonotype was picked up a small number of times. The chain recombines TRBV29-1 with TRBJ2-3; D is uncertain. The CDR3 runs to 11 residues. Germline V gene sequence: CDR1 SQVTM, CDR2 ANQGSEA. The CDR3 loop is CGLTSTDTQYF. The CDR3 DNA reads as TGCGGGTTGACTAGCACAGATACGCAGTATTTT.

This clonotype was seen many times. The V gene is TRBV6-2 or TRBV6-3, the J gene TRBJ2-1; TRBD2 aligns across 10 bases. The CDR3 runs 16 residues. In germline, CDR1 is MNHEY, CDR2 SVGEGT. V shed 4 bases and J 7 bases; nucleotides not matched to a gene: 10. DNA for the CDR3: TGTGCCAGCAGTTCCCCCCTAGCGGGAGTAAGGAATGAGCAGTTCTTC. Translation gives CASSSPLAGVRNEQFF.

Notes on this clonotype: Being one base from a much bigger clone, this may be a read error. The chain recombines TRBV6-1 with TRBJ2-5; no firm D call. The germline V gene encodes CDR1 MNHNS and CDR2 SASEGT. The CDR3 is 13 residues long. CDR3 loop: CAGSQDLMGTQYF. CDR3 DNA sequence: TGTGCCGGCAGCCAAGACCTGATGGGGACCCAGTACTTC.

The V call is TRBV5-1, the J call TRBJ2-7; 9 nucleotides match TRBD1. Germline assignment: CDR1 SGHRS and CDR2 YFSETQ. The V gene end was trimmed by 7 bases and the J gene end by 4 bases; junction bases not matched to a gene: 6. The CDR3 is 13 amino acids. DNA for the CDR3: TGCGCCAGCGGGACCGGACAGGGGTACGAGCAGTACTTC. This gives the protein CASGTGQGYEQYF.

This clonotype was seen many times. This rearrangement joins TRBV6-1 to TRBJ2-3; a weak D match, TRBD2 (5 bases). Trimming took 5 bases from V and 1 from J, leaving 10 bases between them. The CDR3 is made up of 14 amino acids. Germline V gene data show CDR1 as MNHNS and CDR2 as SASEGT. CDR3 residues: CASSRGAGTDTQYF. The CDR3 nucleotides are TGTGCCAGCAGTCGGGGTGCGGGCACAGATACGCAGTATTTT.

The DNA for the CDR3 is TGTGCCAGCAGCTTAGTTGGTAGCGGCAGGACTTCCTACGAGCAGTACTTC. It yields the protein CASSLVGSGRTSYEQYF. The rearrangement joins TRBV7-9 to TRBJ2-7; tentatively, D is TRBD2 (6 bases). Germline assignment: CDR1 SEHNR and CDR2 FQNEAQ (reference sequence). This CDR3 is 17 amino acids long. The V end was cut by 1 base, the J end by 1 base, with 17 bases between. Looking up the rest from reference TRBV7-9 and TRBJ2-7 gives the full variable domain: DTGVSQNPRHKITKRGQNVTFRCDPISEHNRLYWYRQTLGQGPEFLTYFQNEAQLEKSRLLSDRFSAERPKGSFSTLEIQRTEQGDSAMYLCASSLVGSGRTSYEQYFGPGTRLTVT.

This clonotype occurred a few times. The chain couples TRBV7-2 to TRBJ1-2; D not resolved. The germline CDR1 and CDR2 sequences are SGHTA and FQGNSA. The germline V and J ends were trimmed by 5 bases and 5 bases, with 18 bases remaining between them. The CDR3 is 15 residues long. As DNA, the CDR3 is TGTGCCAGCAGCCTATTAGGGAGTGTGCCTTATGGCTACACCTTC. It is translated as CASSLLGSVPYGYTF.

The rearrangement links TRBV6-1 to TRBJ1-6; 8 positions agree with TRBD1. In germline, CDR1 is MNHNS, CDR2 SASEGT. CDR3 length equals 14 residues. V was pared by 7 bases and J by 5 bases, with 4 bases of the junction left unmatched. This chain's CDR3 is CASTGTGDNSPLHF. The CDR3 coding sequence is TGTGCCAGCACAGGGACAGGCGATAATTCACCCCTCCACTTT.

This clonotype was seen ten or more times. V gene TRBV12-3 or TRBV12-4 combines with J gene TRBJ1-1, with a weak D call TRBD1 (6 bases). The CDR3 covers 15 residues. V was pared by 5 bases and J by 1 base, with 14 bases between. CDR3 sequence (DNA): TGTGCCAGCAGTCCTCCGGGACACCAGAACACTGAAGCTTTCTTT. It codes for CASSPPGHQNTEAFF.

In this sample, this clonotype turned up many times. V is TRBV2 and J is TRBJ1-5; 9 nucleotides agree with TRBD1. With V trimmed by 5 bases and J by 3 bases, 5 bases remained unmatched. CDR1 and CDR2 (germline): SNHLY, FYNNEI. CDR3 size: 15 residues. Here the CDR3 reads CASSRQGVVNQPQHF. In DNA form, the CDR3 reads TGTGCCAGCAGTCGACAGGGGGTGGTCAATCAGCCCCAGCATTTT.

The sample holds a few counts of this clonotype. One base away lies a much larger clone, so this may be a sequencing read error. The chain links TRBV27 to TRBJ2-7; D is uncertain. Germline V gene data show CDR1 as MNHEY and CDR2 as SMNVEV (reference sequence). The CDR3 has 12 amino acids. The CDR3 DNA sequence: TGTGTCAGCAGCTCCACGGGCGACGAGCAGTACTTC. Amino acids: CVSSSTGDEQYF.

The rearrangement joins TRBV20-1 to TRBJ1-1; 7 positions match TRBD1. The germline CDR1 and CDR2 sequences are DFQATT and SNEGSKA (reference sequence). The CDR3 is made up of 14 amino acids. V trimming: 2 bases; J trimming: 5 bases; junction bases outside the gene matches: 8. This CDR3 reads CSARSGTVVTEAFF. In nucleotides, the CDR3 is TGCAGTGCTAGATCCGGGACAGTCGTGACTGAAGCTTTCTTT.

This clonotype was observed many times. This rearrangement joins TRBV6-1 to TRBJ1-2, with D perhaps matching TRBD1 (5 bases). CDR1 is MNHNS, CDR2 SASEGT, per germline. This CDR3 is 18 amino acids long. Deletions cut 5 bases from V and 0 bases from J, with 22 bases between. The CDR3 sequence: CASSYGLREGRTNYGYTF. DNA of the CDR3: TGTGCCAGCAGTTACGGATTACGGGAGGGGCGAACTAACTATGGCTACACCTTC.

This clonotype was observed many times. This sequence joins TRBV13 and TRBJ1-5; D uncertain. CDR1 PRHDT and CDR2 FYEKMQ come from the germline V gene (reference sequence). The CDR3 sequence is 13 residues long. V was pared by 0 bases and J by 5 bases, with 5 bases between. CDR3 DNA sequence: TGTGCCAGCAGCTTAGGCCCGTATCAGCCCCAGCATTTT. Its protein is CASSLGPYQPQHF. Full variable domain (rest looked up from reference TRBV13 and TRBJ1-5): AAGVIQSPRHLIKEKRETATLKCYPIPRHDTVYWYQQGPGQDPQFLISFYEKMQSDKGSIPDRFSAQQFSDYHSELNMSSLELGDSALYFCASSLGPYQPQHFGDGTRLSIL.

This chain links TRBV10-2 with TRBJ1-4, with D possibly TRBD1 on 5 matching bases. This CDR3 spans 17 amino acids. Germline assignment: CDR1 WSHSY and CDR2 SAAADI. V lost 6 bases and J lost 4, with 21 bases in between. CDR3: CASSQLKGAGYNEKLFF. The DNA for the CDR3 is TGCGCCAGCAGCCAGCTGAAAGGGGCGGGGTATAATGAAAAACTGTTTTTT.

This clonotype occurred many times. The rearrangement links TRBV12-3 or TRBV12-4 to TRBJ2-3; possibly TRBD2 for D (6 bases). Trimming removed 3 bases at V and 0 bases at J, with 13 bases between. The CDR3 length is 16 residues. The CDR3 sequence: CASSFGGTSSTDTQYF. The CDR3, as DNA: TGTGCCAGCAGTTTTGGCGGGACGTCTAGCACAGATACGCAGTATTTT.

The sample holds many counts of this clonotype. The chain has TRBV2 and TRBJ2-2; D may correspond to TRBD1 or TRBD2 (5 bases each). Trimming left V 6 bases short and J 5 bases short, with 13 bases between. Germline V CDR1 and CDR2: SNHLY, FYNNEI. This CDR3 has 14 residues. This CDR3 is CASSLTEGTGELFF. In DNA, the CDR3 is TGTGCCAGCAGCCTTACCGAGGGGACCGGGGAGCTGTTTTTT.

This chain uses TRBV15 with TRBJ2-7; D not resolved. CDR3 size: 13 residues. Germline CDR1 LNHNV, CDR2 YYDKDF (reference sequence). The germline V and J ends were trimmed by 2 bases and 4 bases, with 9 bases remaining between them. DNA for the CDR3: TGTGCCACCAGCAGACCAAAAGGGTACGAGCAGTACTTC. It translates to CATSRPKGYEQYF.

This clonotype was seen at least ten times. The chain uses TRBV12-3 or TRBV12-4 and TRBJ2-1; tentative D call: TRBD2 (6 bases). The ends were cut back, 7 bases at V and 9 bases at J, with 16 bases in the middle. This CDR3 has 13 amino acids. The CDR3 here is CASTLLAGGEQFF. CDR3 in DNA: TGTGCCAGCACTCTCCTAGCCGGGGGTGAGCAGTTCTTC.

This clonotype was counted ten times or more. V usage is TRBV2 and J usage is TRBJ1-1; D possibly corresponds to TRBD1 (6 bases). Germline V gene sequence: CDR1 SNHLY, CDR2 FYNNEI. V was cut by 9 bases and J by 2 bases, with 13 bases left in between. The CDR3 is made up of 13 amino acids. The CDR3 DNA reads TGTGCCAGTTGGACAGCCACTAACACTGAAGCTTTCTTT. Translating gives CASWTATNTEAFF.

This clonotype showed up just once. Possible read error: a much larger clone is one base away. The chain recombines TRBV19 with TRBJ2-1; TRBD2 matches at 10 bases. The CDR3 runs 15 residues. Looked up from germline, CDR1 is LNHDA and CDR2 is SQIVND (reference sequence). CDR3 in DNA: TGTGTCAGTACTAGGGAGGCTAGCGGGAGATATGAGCAGTTCTTC. This gives the protein CVSTREASGRYEQFF.

This clonotype was seen a few times. The chain uses TRBV30 and TRBJ1-4; D remains unclear. Deletions cut 1 base from V and 8 bases from J, with 5 bases between. From germline, CDR1 is GTSNPN and CDR2 SVGIG (reference sequence). The CDR3 is made up of 11 amino acids. The CDR3 protein is CAWSGAEKLFF. CDR3 in DNA: TGTGCCTGGAGTGGGGCCGAAAAACTGTTTTTT.

This clonotype was seen a handful of times. The chain links TRBV20-1 to TRBJ1-2; TRBD1 matches at 7 bases. Germline CDR1 DFQATT, CDR2 SNEGSKA (reference sequence). The CDR3 runs to 16 residues. Trimming at V came to 5 bases and at J to 4 bases, leaving 16 bases not matched to a gene. CDR3 loop: CSAGPGPQGSGYGYTF. The CDR3 DNA is TGCAGTGCTGGACCTGGACCACAGGGGTCGGGCTATGGCTACACCTTC.

The chain employs TRBV2 and TRBJ2-7, with 9 bases that match TRBD2. V gave up 7 bases and J gave up 5 bases; unmatched junction bases: 9. The CDR3 runs to 14 residues. Germline CDR1 is SNHLY and CDR2 is FYNNEI. Written as DNA, the CDR3 is TGTGCCAGCACCTTTAGCGGGAGTAGGGACGAGCAGTACTTC. This translates into CASTFSGSRDEQYF.

About this clonotype itself: This may be a read error, as it is one base from a much larger clone. The chain joins TRBV27 to TRBJ1-5; D gene ambiguous. The CDR3 has 9 residues. CDR1 is MNHEY, CDR2 SMNVEV, per germline (reference sequence). Between the trimmed V and J ends, which lost 8 bases and 12 bases, there was a span of 8 bases. CDR3 sequence: CASLKLQHF. CDR3 in DNA: TGTGCCAGCCTTAAGCTCCAGCATTTT.

DNA of the CDR3: TGTGCCAGTAGTAAAGGGATGTTTAGGGGGTATGGCTACACCTTC. Amino acids: CASSKGMFRGYGYTF. The rearrangement joins TRBV19 to TRBJ1-2; D is perhaps TRBD1 (6 bases). Between the trimmed V and J ends, which lost 4 bases and 5 bases, there was a span of 17 bases. The CDR3 loop spans 15 amino acids. The germline CDR1 and CDR2 sequences are LNHDA and SQIVND (reference sequence).

The rearrangement joins TRBV19 to TRBJ2-5; no reliable D call. V was shortened by 1 base and J by 4 bases, with 13 bases between the two germline ends. The CDR3 has 15 residues. The germline gives CDR1 LNHDA, CDR2 SQIVND (reference sequence). CDR3: CASSIVSGLGETQYF. As DNA, the CDR3 is TGTGCCAGTAGTATAGTATCAGGATTGGGAGAGACCCAGTACTTC.